This record covers a single T cell receptor (beta chain). The data originate from a study of spatial heterogeneity in lung cancer. Study context: Samples came from roughly 75 TRACERx patients with untreated early-stage lung cancer. Each distinct TCR and UMI combination averaged more than ten appearances in raw reads.

In germline, CDR1 is SGDLS, CDR2 YYNGEE. Trimming stripped 4 bases from V and 1 base from J, with 8 bases between. CDR3 size: 14 residues. All TCR cDNA molecules were individually tagged with a unique molecular identifier. Each CDR3 protein gets one entry after TCRdb re-called the 5' RACE reads with MiXCR. Of 25,000 to 30,000 distinct CDR3 sequences detected, roughly 5.6% appear once; the ten largest clones hold 22%. Time point described: blood at routine non-recurrence follow-up after resection. Tumor, nontumor lung or frozen PBMC supplied whole RNA that was sequenced unsorted. The chain links TRBV9 to TRBJ2-2; TRBD1 is a possible D gene (6 bases). This material consisted of PBMCs, taken at follow-up. The TCR sequence derives from a male donor with early-stage non-small cell lung cancer. For the CDR3, the DNA is TGTGCCAGCAGCACGACAGGGAACACCGGGGAGCTGTTTTTT. It yields the protein CASSTTGNTGELFF.